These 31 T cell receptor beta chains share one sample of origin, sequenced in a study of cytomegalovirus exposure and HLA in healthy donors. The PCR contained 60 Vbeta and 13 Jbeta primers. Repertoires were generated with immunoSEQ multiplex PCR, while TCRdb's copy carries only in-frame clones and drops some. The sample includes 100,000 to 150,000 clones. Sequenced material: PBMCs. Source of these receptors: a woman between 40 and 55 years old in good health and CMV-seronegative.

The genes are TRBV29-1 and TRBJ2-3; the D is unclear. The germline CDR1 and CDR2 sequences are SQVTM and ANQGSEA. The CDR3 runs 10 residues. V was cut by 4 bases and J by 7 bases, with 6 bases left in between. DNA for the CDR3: TGCAGCGTTGTTGTAAATACGCAGTATTTT. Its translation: CSVVVNTQYF.

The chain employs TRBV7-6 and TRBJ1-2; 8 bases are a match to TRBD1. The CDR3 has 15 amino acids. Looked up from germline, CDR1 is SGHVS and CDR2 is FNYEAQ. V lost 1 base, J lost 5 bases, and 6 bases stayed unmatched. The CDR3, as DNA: TGTGCCAGCAGCTTAGGTGCGACAGGGGTGTATGGCTACACCTTC. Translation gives CASSLGATGVYGYTF. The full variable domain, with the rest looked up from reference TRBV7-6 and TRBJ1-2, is GAGVSQSPRYKVTKRGQDVALRCDPISGHVSLYWYRQALGQGPEFLTYFNYEAQQDKSGLPNDRFSAERPEGSISTLTIQRTEQRDSAMYRCASSLGATGVYGYTFGSGTRLTVV.

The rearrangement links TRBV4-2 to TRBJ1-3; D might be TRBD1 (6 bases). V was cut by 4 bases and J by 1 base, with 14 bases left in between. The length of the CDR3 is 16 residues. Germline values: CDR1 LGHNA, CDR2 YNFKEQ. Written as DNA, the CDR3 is TGTGCCAGCAGCCGCGAGCCAGGGGCTTCTGGAAACACCATATATTTT. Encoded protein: CASSREPGASGNTIYF.

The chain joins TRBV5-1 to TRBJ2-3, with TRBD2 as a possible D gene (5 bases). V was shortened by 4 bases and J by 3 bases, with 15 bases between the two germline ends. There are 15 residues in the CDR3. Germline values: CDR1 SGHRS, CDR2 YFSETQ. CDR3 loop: CASSQGQSGTDTQYF. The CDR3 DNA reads TGCGCCAGCAGCCAAGGGCAGTCGGGGACAGATACGCAGTATTTT.

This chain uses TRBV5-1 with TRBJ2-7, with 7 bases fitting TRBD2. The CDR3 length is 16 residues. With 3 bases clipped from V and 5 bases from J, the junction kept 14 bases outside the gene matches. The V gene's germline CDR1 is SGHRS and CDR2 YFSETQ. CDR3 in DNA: TGCGCCAGCAGCTCAGATGCGGGGGACCCGTTTGACGAGCAGTACTTC. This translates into CASSSDAGDPFDEQYF.

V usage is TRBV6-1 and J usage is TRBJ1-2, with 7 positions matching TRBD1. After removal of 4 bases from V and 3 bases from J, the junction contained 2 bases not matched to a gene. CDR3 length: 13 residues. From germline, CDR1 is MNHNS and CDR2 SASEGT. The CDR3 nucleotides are TGTGCCAGCAGTGGGGGACAGTACTATGGCTACACCTTC. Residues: CASSGGQYYGYTF.

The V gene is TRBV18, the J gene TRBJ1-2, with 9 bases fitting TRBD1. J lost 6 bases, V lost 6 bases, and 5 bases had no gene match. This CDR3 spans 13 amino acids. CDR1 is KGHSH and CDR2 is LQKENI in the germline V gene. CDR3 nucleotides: TGTGCCAGCTCCCCGGGACAGGGCCATGGCTACACCTTC. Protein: CASSPGQGHGYTF.

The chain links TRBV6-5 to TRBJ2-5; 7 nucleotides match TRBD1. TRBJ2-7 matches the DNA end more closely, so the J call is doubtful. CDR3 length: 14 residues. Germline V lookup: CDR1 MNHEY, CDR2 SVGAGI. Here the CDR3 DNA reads TGTGCCAGCACTCAACAGGGGAACCCCTACGAGCAGTACTTC. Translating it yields CASTQQGNPYEQYF.

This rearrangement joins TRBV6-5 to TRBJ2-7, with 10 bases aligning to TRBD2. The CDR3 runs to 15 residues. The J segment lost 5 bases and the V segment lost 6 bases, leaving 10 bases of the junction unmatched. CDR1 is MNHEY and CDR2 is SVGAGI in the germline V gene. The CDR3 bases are TGTGCCAGCAGCCAACTAGCGGGGTCTGAAAACGAGCAGTACTTC. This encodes CASSQLAGSENEQYF.

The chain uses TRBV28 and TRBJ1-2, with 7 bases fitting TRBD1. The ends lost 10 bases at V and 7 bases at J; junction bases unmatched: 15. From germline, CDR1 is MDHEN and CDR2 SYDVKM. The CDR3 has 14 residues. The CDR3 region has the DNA TGTGCCATCCTACTCGAGGGGGCAGGGTTTGGCTACACCTTC. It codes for CAILLEGAGFGYTF.

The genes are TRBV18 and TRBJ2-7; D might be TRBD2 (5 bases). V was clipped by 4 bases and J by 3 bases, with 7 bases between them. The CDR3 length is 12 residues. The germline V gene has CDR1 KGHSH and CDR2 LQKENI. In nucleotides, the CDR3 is TGTGCCAGCTCACGAGGGAACTACGAGCAGTACGTC. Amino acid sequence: CASSRGNYEQYV.

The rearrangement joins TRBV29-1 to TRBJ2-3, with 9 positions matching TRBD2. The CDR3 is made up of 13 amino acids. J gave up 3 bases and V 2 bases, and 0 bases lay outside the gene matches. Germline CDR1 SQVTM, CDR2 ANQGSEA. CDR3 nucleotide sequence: TGCAGCGTTGAAAGCGGGGGGACAGATACGCAGTATTTT. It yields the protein CSVESGGTDTQYF.

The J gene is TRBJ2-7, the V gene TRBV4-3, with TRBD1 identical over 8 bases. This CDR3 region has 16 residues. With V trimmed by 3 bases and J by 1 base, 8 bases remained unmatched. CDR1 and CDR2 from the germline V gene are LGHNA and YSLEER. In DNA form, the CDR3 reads TGCGCCAGCAGCCACGGAGGACAGGGTGCTTCCTACGAGCAGTACTTC. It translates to CASSHGGQGASYEQYF.

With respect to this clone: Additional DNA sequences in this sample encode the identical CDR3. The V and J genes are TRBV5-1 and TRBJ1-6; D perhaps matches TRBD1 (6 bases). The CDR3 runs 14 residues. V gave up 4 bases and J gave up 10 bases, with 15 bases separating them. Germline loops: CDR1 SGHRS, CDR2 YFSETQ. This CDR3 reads CASSQGQGNSPLHF. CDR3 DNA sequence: TGCGCCAGCAGCCAGGGACAAGGGAACTCACCCCTCCACTTT.

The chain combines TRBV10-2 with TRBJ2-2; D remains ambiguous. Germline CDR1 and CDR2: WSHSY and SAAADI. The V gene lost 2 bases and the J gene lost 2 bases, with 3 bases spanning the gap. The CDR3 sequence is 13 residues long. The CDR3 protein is CASSETNTGELFF. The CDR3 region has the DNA TGCGCCAGCAGTGAGACTAACACCGGGGAGCTGTTTTTT.

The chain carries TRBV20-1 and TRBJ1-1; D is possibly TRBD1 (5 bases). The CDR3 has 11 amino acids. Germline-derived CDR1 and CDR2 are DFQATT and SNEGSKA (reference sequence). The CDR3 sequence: CRGGGNTEAFF. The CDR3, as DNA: TGCAGGGGCGGGGGGAACACTGAAGCTTTCTTT.

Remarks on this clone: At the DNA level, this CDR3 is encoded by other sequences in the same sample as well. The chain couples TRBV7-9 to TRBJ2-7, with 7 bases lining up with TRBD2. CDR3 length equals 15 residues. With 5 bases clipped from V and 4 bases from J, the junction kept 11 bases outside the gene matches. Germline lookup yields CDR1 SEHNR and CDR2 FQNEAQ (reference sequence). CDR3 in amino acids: CASSLGGPGGYEQYF. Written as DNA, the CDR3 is TGTGCCAGCAGCCTAGGCGGACCCGGGGGGTACGAGCAGTACTTC.

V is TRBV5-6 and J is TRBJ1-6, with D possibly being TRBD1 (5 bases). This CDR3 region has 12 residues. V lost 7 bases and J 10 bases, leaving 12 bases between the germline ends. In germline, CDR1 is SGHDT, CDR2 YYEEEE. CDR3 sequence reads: CASGRVSSPLHF. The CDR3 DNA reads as TGTGCCAGCGGCAGGGTAAGCTCACCCCTCCACTTT.

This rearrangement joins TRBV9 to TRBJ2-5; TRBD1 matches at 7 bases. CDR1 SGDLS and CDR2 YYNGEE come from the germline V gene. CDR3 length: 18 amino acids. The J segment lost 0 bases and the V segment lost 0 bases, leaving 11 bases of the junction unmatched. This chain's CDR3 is CASSVATGAGRNQETQYF. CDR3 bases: TGTGCCAGCAGCGTAGCTACAGGGGCAGGGCGAAACCAAGAGACCCAGTACTTC.

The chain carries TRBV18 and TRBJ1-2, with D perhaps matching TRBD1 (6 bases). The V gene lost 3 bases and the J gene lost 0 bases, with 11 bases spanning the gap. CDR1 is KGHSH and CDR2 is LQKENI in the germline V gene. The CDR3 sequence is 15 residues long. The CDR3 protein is CASSPYREANYGYTF. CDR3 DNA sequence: TGTGCCAGCTCACCGTACAGGGAAGCTAACTATGGCTACACCTTC.

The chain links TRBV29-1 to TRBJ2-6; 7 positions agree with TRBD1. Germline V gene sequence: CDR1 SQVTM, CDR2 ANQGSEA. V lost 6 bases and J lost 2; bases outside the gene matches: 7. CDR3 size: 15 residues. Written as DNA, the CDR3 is TGCAGCGTCGGGGACAGCCTTACTGGGGCCAACGTCCTGACTTTC. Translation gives CSVGDSLTGANVLTF.

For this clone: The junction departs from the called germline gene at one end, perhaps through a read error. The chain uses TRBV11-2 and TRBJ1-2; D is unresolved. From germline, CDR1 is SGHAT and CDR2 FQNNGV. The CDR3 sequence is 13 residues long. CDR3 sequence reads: CASNLEGKSGYTF. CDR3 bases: TGTGCCAGCAACTTAGAGGGCAAGAGCGGCTACACCTTC.

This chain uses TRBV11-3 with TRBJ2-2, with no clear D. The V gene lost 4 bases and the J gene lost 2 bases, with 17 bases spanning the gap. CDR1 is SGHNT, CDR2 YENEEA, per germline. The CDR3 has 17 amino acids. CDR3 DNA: TGTGCCAGCAGCTCCGGCCCCGGGTTTGGAAACACCGGGGAGCTGTTTTTT. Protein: CASSSGPGFGNTGELFF.

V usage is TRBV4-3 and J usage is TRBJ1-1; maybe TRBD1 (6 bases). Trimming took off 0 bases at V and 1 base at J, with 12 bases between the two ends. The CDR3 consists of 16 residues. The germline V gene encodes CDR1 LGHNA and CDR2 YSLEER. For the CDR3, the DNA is TGCGCCAGCAGCCAAGAGGGTACAGGGAGGAACACTGAAGCTTTCTTT. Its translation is CASSQEGTGRNTEAFF.

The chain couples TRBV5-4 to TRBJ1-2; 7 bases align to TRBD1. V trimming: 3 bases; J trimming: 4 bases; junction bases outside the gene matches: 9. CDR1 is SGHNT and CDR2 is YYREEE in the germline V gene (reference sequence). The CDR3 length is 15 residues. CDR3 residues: CASSSGVDRVYGYTF. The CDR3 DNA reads TGTGCCAGCAGCTCCGGGGTTGACAGGGTCTATGGCTACACCTTC.

CDR3: CASSWRGTYEQYF. CDR3 coding DNA: TGTGCCAGCAGCTGGCGAGGGACCTACGAGCAGTACTTC. This chain links TRBV5-4 with TRBJ2-7, with a tentative D call TRBD2 (5 bases). The CDR3 extends over 13 amino acids. CDR1 and CDR2 (germline): SGHNT, YYREEE (reference sequence). Trimming shortened V by 3 bases and J by 2 bases, and 9 bases separated the two germline ends. Supplemented by reference TRBV5-4 and TRBJ2-7, the full variable domain reads ETGVTQSPTHLIKTRGQQVTLRCSSQSGHNTVSWYQQALGQGPQFIFQYYREEENGRGNFPPRFSGLQFPNYSSELNVNALELDDSALYLCASSWRGTYEQYFGPGTRLTVT.

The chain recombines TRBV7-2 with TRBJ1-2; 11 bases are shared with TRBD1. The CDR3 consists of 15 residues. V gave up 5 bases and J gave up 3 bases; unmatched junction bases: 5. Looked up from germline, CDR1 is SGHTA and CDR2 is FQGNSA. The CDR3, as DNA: TGTGCCAGCAGCCCGGGACAGGGGGAGTACTATGGCTACACCTTC. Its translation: CASSPGQGEYYGYTF.

The CDR3 nucleotides are TGTGCCAGCTCACCAGAACAGGGAGGGGGGACTGAAGCTTTCTTT. Its translation is CASSPEQGGGTEAFF. The V and J genes are TRBV18 and TRBJ1-1; possibly TRBD1 for D (6 bases). This CDR3 comprises 15 residues. V gave up 2 bases and J gave up 5 bases, with 15 bases separating them. CDR1 and CDR2 from the germline V gene are KGHSH and LQKENI.

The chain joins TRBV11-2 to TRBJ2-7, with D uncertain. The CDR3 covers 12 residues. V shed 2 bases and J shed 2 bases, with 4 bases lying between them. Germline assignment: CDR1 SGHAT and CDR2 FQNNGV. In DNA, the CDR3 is TGTGCCAGCAGCTTACCAACCTACGAGCAGTACTTC. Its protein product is CASSLPTYEQYF. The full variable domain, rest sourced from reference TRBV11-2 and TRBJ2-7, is EAGVAQSPRYKIIEKRQSVAFWCNPISGHATLYWYQQILGQGPKLLIQFQNNGVVDDSQLPKDRFSAERLKGVDSTLKIQPAKLEDSAVYLCASSLPTYEQYFGPGTRLTVT.

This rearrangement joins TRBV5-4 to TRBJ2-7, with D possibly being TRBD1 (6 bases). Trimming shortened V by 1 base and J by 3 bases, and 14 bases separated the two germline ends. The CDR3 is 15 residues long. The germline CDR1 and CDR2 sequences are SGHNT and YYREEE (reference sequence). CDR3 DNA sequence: TGTGCCAGCAGCTTGACAGGGAATAGGGTCTACGAGCAGTACGTC. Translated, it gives CASSLTGNRVYEQYV.

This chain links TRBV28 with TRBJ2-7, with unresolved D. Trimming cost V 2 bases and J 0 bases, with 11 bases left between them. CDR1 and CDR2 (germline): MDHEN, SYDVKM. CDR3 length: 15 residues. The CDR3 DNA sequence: TGTGCCAGCAGTTTAGACACCGATAGCTCCTACGAGCAGTACTTC. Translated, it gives CASSLDTDSSYEQYF. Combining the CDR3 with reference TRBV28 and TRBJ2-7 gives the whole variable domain DVKVTQSSRYLVKRTGEKVFLECVQDMDHENMFWYRQDPGLGLRLIYFSYDVKMKEKGDIPEGYSVSREKKERFSLILESASTNQTSMYLCASSLDTDSSYEQYFGPGTRLTVT.